This record covers a single T cell receptor (beta chain). The sample belongs to a study of CD8+CD57+ T cells in acquired aplastic anemia. Previously, flow cytometry had revealed CD8+CD57+ cell expansion in the patients chosen for sequencing. Patients, without exception, had severe acquired aplastic anemia. TCR beta VDJ and CDR3 were profiled, and genomic DNA was the template. TCRdb fed the reads into MiXCR, producing one record per CDR3 protein. The profile covers roughly 250,000 distinct CDR3 sequences, with around 45% appearing a single time and under 9% taken by the ten largest. The CDR3 has 16 residues. J gave up 5 bases and V 0 bases, and 9 bases lay outside the gene matches. Germline assignment: CDR1 SGDLS and CDR2 YYNGEE.

Input material: sorted CD4+, CD8+, or CD8+CD57+ T cells (not recorded which) from PBMCs. The J gene is TRBJ1-2, the V gene TRBV9; the match to TRBD1 covers 8 bases. This sequence originates from a human donor with aplastic anemia. CDR3 in DNA: TGTGCCAGCAGCGTAGACCAGGGGGCGTATTCTTATGGCTACACCTTC. Its protein is CASSVDQGAYSYGYTF.